The rows below give T cell receptor beta chains drawn from one sample of a study of blood T cell repertoires in COVID-19. Sequencing used immunoSEQ multiplex PCR; TCRdb keeps in-frame clones, though not all of them. Among roughly 380,000 clones listed, 87% were seen once. Material: PBMCs or T cells enriched from blood (not recorded which). These receptors were taken from a woman aged 25 to 39 who had recovered from COVID-19. Both conserved end residues are part of each CDR3. D genes are given only for firm matches. A clone size is listed for some rows: how often the clone was seen (once, few, many), or a class if it is expanded.

size: NA
J: TRBJ1-4
D: NA
V: TRBV6-5
DNA: TGTGCCAGCAGTCCGACGACAGGCTCTAATGAAAAACTGTTTTTT
CDR3: CASSPTTGSNEKLFF

size: NA
J: TRBJ2-3
D: NA
V: TRBV5-1
DNA: TGCGCCAGCAGCCTTCAGGGGCGCACAGATACGCAGTATTTT
CDR3: CASSLQGRTDTQYF

size: NA
J: TRBJ2-1
D: TRBD2
V: TRBV19
DNA: TGTGCCAGTAGCAATGGACTAGCGGGGGAGCAGTTCTTC
CDR3: CASSNGLAGEQFF

size: NA
J: TRBJ1-5
D: NA
V: TRBV28
DNA: TGTGCCAGCAGTGGAGGGTTAAGCAATCAGCCCCAGCATTTT
CDR3: CASSGGLSNQPQHF

size: NA
J: TRBJ2-7
D: TRBD1
V: TRBV28
DNA: TGTGCCCACATGGGACAGGGGGTATACGAGCAGTACTTC
CDR3: CAHMGQGVYEQYF

size: NA
J: TRBJ1-5
D: NA
V: TRBV28
DNA: TGTGCCAGCACAATCCGGACAGTGCCCAATCAGCCCCAGCATTTT
CDR3: CASTIRTVPNQPQHF

size: NA
J: TRBJ1-5
D: NA
V: TRBV4-1
DNA: TGCGCCAGCAGCCAAGAAGATTCAGGGCCCCAGCATTTT
CDR3: CASSQEDSGPQHF

size: NA
J: TRBJ2-1
D: NA
V: TRBV28
DNA: TGTGCCAGCAGTCCCTCCAATGAGCAGTTCTTC
CDR3: CASSPSNEQFF

size: NA
J: TRBJ2-3
D: NA
V: TRBV27
DNA: TGTGCCAGCAGCGGGACTGGGACAGATACGCAGTATTTT
CDR3: CASSGTGTDTQYF

size: once
J: TRBJ2-1
D: NA
V: TRBV24-1
DNA: TGTGCCACCAGTGATCCAAACTATGAGCAGTTCTTC
CDR3: CATSDPNYEQFF

size: once
J: TRBJ2-2
D: TRBD2
V: TRBV19
DNA: TGTGCCAGTAGTATAGAAGAGGGGAGGGACACCGGGGAGCTGTTTTTT
CDR3: CASSIEEGRDTGELFF

size: NA
J: TRBJ2-7
D: NA
V: TRBV11-1
DNA: TGTGCCAGCAGCCGCGGGACTGCCTACGAGCAGTACTTC
CDR3: CASSRGTAYEQYF

size: NA
J: TRBJ1-6
D: NA
V: TRBV27
DNA: TGTGCCAGCAAAATTTCCGGGACACTTTATAATTCACCCCTCCACTTT
CDR3: CASKISGTLYNSPLHF

size: NA
J: TRBJ2-1
D: NA
V: TRBV9
DNA: TGTGCCAGCAGCGTAGTATCAGGGAGGCTCATGGAGCAGTTCTTC
CDR3: CASSVVSGRLMEQFF

size: NA
J: TRBJ2-7
D: NA
V: TRBV7-9
DNA: TGTGCCAGCAGCTTCCCAGGGGGGCACGAGCAGTACTTC
CDR3: CASSFPGGHEQYF